This T cell receptor beta chain was identified in a study of control samples from healthy donors and cancer patients. Assay: immunoSEQ multiplex PCR; the TCRdb copy retains only in-frame clones and omits some. The sample contains approximately 89,000 clones, around nine tenths of which appear only once. The V gene lost 1 base and the J gene lost 0 bases, with 8 bases spanning the gap. Per germline, CDR1 SGHAT and CDR2 FQDESV (reference sequence). The CDR3 loop spans 15 amino acids. The sample comprised blood. The clonotype was recovered from a man aged 30 to 39 in good health. The gene calls are TRBV11-1 and TRBJ2-3; tentative D call: TRBD1 (5 bases). CDR3 sequence: CASSLGQGSTDTQYF. CDR3 sequence (DNA): TGTGCCAGCAGCTTAGGCCAGGGAAGCACAGATACGCAGTATTTT.